Detailed here is one T cell receptor (beta chain). The antigen it recognizes is unknown. It has no much larger one-base neighbor in the sample; base qualities were not kept. The library was made by the immunoSEQ multiplex PCR assay. For the multiplex PCR, a mixture combining 60 forward primers for TCR Vbeta segments and 13 reverse primers for TCR Jbeta segments was used. A multiplex PCR assay on genomic DNA amplified the CDR3 region of rearranged TCR beta genes. On the Illumina HiSeq System, the amplified TCR beta libraries were sequenced as 87-base-pair reads. The study's processing was this. In a later analysis, tens of millions of unique TCR beta chains were counted across the 650 to 700 repertoires, and about 10 million of these chains were shared by at least two donors. Raw reads were error-corrected and collapsed into unique sequences with a nearest-neighbor algorithm that merged closely related sequences to remove PCR and sequencing errors. CDR3 sequences were aligned to IMGT reference sequences to assign V, D and J gene segments. For a sequence to be retained, at least a six-nucleotide match to both a V gene segment and a J gene segment was required. Rearrangements were called productive when the CDR3 lacked stop codons and stayed in frame with V and J; all others were non-productive. CDR3 was defined by IMGT convention, running from the second conserved V-encoded cysteine to the conserved J-encoded phenylalanine. Sequences without an unambiguous match to a single V gene segment were excluded from the earlier analysis of almost 600 of the donors. In an earlier analysis of approximately 560 of the donors, a V segment was called functional when productive rearrangements were above 56.7%, and segregating when the standard deviation between donors exceeded 5%. A statistical classification framework was developed to diagnose cytomegalovirus status using the catalog of TCR beta chain sequences. In a later analysis, V and J genes were assigned by comparing TCR nucleotide sequences against IMGT/GENE-DB human TR gene sequences. In a later analysis, CDR3 sequences and most-parsimonious VDJ recombination scenarios were assigned using the TCRdist pipeline. In a later analysis, every TCR beta chain was defined by the combination of its CDR3 amino acid sequence and its V-gene family, and reads without a unique V-gene family were dropped. A later analysis removed nearly 600 highly shared, low-generation-probability nucleotide sequences to deal with suspected cross-contamination and a sequencing artifact. In a later analysis, a clonal expansion index was calculated for each public chain from normalized within-repertoire ranks of inferred template counts. In a later analysis, generation probabilities were computed using a VDJ recombination model fitted to out-of-frame rearrangements, and the results were checked against IGoR. A later analysis scored TCR-TCR, TCR-HLA and TCR-CMV co-occurrence with hypergeometric tests, applying a repertoire-size bias correction to TCR pairs. In a later analysis, false discovery rates were estimated by permuting HLA or CMV assignments 20 times. A later analysis grouped co-occurring TCRs with DBSCAN, adding TCRdist sequence similarity when clustering within HLA-allele-positive subsets. For co-occurrence clustering, repertoires with fewer than 30,000 or more than 120,000 public chains were excluded, along with roughly 5 repertoires with anomalous nucleotide sharing. Sourced from immuneACCESS, this table was stored by TCRdb with only in-frame sequences that have V and J called. A share of the clones is absent; for the studies checked, an unresolved V gene accounts for under half, and the remainder has no known explanation. V and J calls and clone size are those listed in that table; D and trimming were worked out from the DNA. The sample has some 120,000 clones on record, 60% to 80% of them singletons. The ten largest clones add up to roughly 3% of the sample.

Trimming removed 3 bases from V and 5 bases from J, leaving 14 bases between the germline ends. Looking up the germline V gene yields CDR1 SGHVS and CDR2 FQNEAQ. Including cysteine and phenylalanine, the CDR3 has 15 amino acids. Only the CDR3 DNA is retained, 45 bases long and in frame from the first base. This sample is drawn from a study of cytomegalovirus exposure and HLA in healthy donors (dated by TCRdb to 2016 to 2017). For the study in its entirety: An earlier analysis of approximately 640 of the donors reported roughly 270 Gb of sequence data and more than 90 million unique TCR beta sequences from about 200 million T cells. Along with the roughly 700-subject first cohort, a separate validation cohort of over a hundred different subjects was used. A later genetic analysis used genome-wide SNP genotypes for about 60% of the roughly 670 donors, treating that subset as a discovery cohort. Of the 300 to 400 genotyped donors, roughly 85% fell in the genetic ancestry cluster associated with self-reported Caucasian donors. Every discovery cohort repertoire had been produced on one sequencing platform. High-throughput TCR immunosequencing, statistical association of individual TCRs with disease status, and machine learning were combined to predict cytomegalovirus infection status. The study aimed to test whether cataloging public T cell receptors could reveal signatures of past pathogen exposure. Donor age, sex, ethnicity and CMV serostatus were collected together with the repertoire data. The T cell repertoires of around 730 subjects were profiled by immunosequencing and related to cytomegalovirus serostatus. Both class I and class II loci were covered by HLA typing, at four-digit resolution. On average, around 200,000 unique TCR beta nucleotide sequences were sequenced per donor among several hundred genotyped donors of the cohort, with around 19% of those sequences being non-productive. To decide whether each TCR beta V gene segment behaved as functional or pseudogenic, an earlier analysis of 587 of the donors relied on high-throughput TCR beta sequencing. Typing coverage varied by locus: roughly 620-630 donors for A, B, C, DRB1 and DQB1; more than 500 for DQA1; about 600 for DPA1; 450 to 480 for DPB1. Four to six DR-DQ haplotypes were handled as single units for association and clustering, since linkage in the cohort was strong. A later analysis re-analyzed previously published TCR beta repertoires from 600 to 850 donors and added high-resolution HLA genotyping to study TCR occurrence patterns. Rather than using new phenotypic data, the later analysis identified candidate immune exposures from TCR beta sequences and from how often those sequences occurred across donors. Roughly 300 gigabases of sequencing data and 75 million to 85 million unique TCR sequences made up an early release that covered about 640 HLA-typed donors. General conclusions and limits of the study: At a false discovery rate of 0.05, a later analysis linked about 17,000 TCR beta sequences to specific HLA alleles. Roughly uniform sequencing depth across donors was assumed in presence/absence analyses, although this assumption may not hold. Correlated functional status among segregating V segments might reflect linkage disequilibrium, but an unknown experimental factor could not be ruled out. In this cohort, only TCR beta chains were sequenced, and detectable features were limited by the absence of alpha or paired-chain data. Because counts were too low, roughly 16 rarely observed V segments, including chromosome 9 orphons, were excluded from the earlier analysis of around 640 of the donors. For the cohort, immune exposure information was limited to CMV serostatus. In a later analysis, several top co-occurrence clusters were reported to appear linked to parvovirus B19, influenza, CMV and Epstein-Barr virus. In a later analysis, most CMV-associated TCR beta chains were found to appear HLA-restricted, with HLA associations seemingly driven largely by CMV exposure. In vitro tests confirmed that a few of the cytomegalovirus-associated TCR beta chains recognize cytomegalovirus antigens. In the study, approximately 160 TCR beta chains were listed as associated with cytomegalovirus. A group of highly shared sequence variants was considered likely to be a technical artifact of the sequencing pipeline. Cytomegalovirus status was reported to be diagnosed by the classifier with high specificity and sensitivity in both the original and validation cohorts. In a later genetic analysis, fewer N-insertions in productive TCRs were reported among donors in an Asian-associated ancestry cluster than the roughly 640-donor mean. A further reported finding was that TCR beta sequences accurately predicted the HLA-A and HLA-B alleles for most subjects in the first cohort. Because HLA typing was unavailable for some donors at each locus, only the typed subset was used in association tests. The authors suggested that the approach could potentially be extended to other disease states and immunological phenotypes. Broadly in line with IMGT annotations, most TCR beta V segments showed up in productive rearrangements about 90% or about 30% of the time in an earlier analysis of under 700 of the donors. In a later analysis, the rate of TCR association differed among HLA loci, with DRB1 alleles having the most associated TCRs and HLA-C alleles having the fewest. Some IMGT-functional V segments, including TRBV6-2 and TRBV6-3, could not be told apart with the 87-base-pair reads, so those segments were excluded. V-gene and J-gene trimming of TCR beta chains was associated with a missense DCLRE1C variant in a later genetic analysis, and the association was replicated in an independent cohort. Compared with equally common non-associated chains, HLA-associated TCR beta chains in a later analysis were more clonally expanded and had lower generation probabilities. Most TCR sequences were seen in very few donors, while some public TCRs were found in many individuals. When HLA alleles, especially DR and DQ, strongly co-occurred, attributing TCR associations to individual alleles was difficult.

In total, fewer than 750 healthy bone marrow donors made up the cohort. All cohort members were sampled while nominally healthy, although unrecorded immune exposures were likely present. The donor was CMV seronegative and was included in the group of 352 seronegative cohort members. A peripheral blood sample was provided by each donor, and peripheral blood mononuclear cells were used for TCR beta sequencing. The Qiagen DNeasy Blood Extraction Kit was used to extract genomic DNA from the blood cell samples. The rearrangement joined TRBV7-8 to TRBJ1-5; perhaps TRBD1 is the D gene, with 5 bases matching. This clonotype was sampled from a woman between 45 and 60 years old in good health and CMV-seronegative. The sequenced sample was PBMCs. The CDR3 region reads CASSFTWGADQPQHF. The DNA sequence follows: TGTGCCAGCAGCTTTACATGGGGCGCAGATCAGCCCCAGCATTTT. With all but the CDR3 taken from the reference TRBV7-8 and TRBJ1-5 genes, the full variable domain is: GAGVSQSPRYKVAKRGQDVALRCDPISGHVSLFWYQQALGQGPEFLTYFQNEAQLDKSGLPSDRFFAERPEGSVSTLKIQRTQQEDSAVYLCASSFTWGADQPQHFGDGTRLSIL.